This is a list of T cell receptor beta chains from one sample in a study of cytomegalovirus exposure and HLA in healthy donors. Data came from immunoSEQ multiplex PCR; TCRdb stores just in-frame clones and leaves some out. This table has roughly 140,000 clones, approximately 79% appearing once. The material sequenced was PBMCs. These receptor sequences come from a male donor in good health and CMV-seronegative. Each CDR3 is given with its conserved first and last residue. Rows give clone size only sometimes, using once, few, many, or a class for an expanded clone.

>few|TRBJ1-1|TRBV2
CASSEDMNTEAFF
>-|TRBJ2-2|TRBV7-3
CASKSREGPGELFF
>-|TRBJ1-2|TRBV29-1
CSVEQGFVYTF
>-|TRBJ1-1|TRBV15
CATSWDNVNTEAFF
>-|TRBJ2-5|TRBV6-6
CASSYSRGARETQYF
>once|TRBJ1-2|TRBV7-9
CASSSSGTGGSYTF
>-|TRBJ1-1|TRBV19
CASSRKGATTKAFF
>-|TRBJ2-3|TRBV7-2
CASSLEGSGSFTQYF
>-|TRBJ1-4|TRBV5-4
CASSSGSGGWEKLFF
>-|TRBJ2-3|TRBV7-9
CASNLAGAPDTQYF
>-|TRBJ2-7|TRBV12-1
CASSPGQVNYEQYF
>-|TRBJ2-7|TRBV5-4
CASSRGGAYEQYF
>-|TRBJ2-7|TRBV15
CATSRGGSAGEVPYEQYF
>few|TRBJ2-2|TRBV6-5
CASSYTLPDSTGELFF
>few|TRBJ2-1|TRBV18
CASSLKGQFYNEQFF
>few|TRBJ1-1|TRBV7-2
CASSLQGAGTEAFF
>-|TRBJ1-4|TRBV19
CASNRYQPGQGNEKLFF
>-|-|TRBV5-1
CASSPSAGAKVYEQYF
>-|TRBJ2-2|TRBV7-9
CASAVTGELFF
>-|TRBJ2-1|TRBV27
CASAPGLAGEGGSYNEQFF
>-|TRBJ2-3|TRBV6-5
CASSYVPRDTQYF
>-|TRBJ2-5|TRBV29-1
CSVEDLQGARETQYF
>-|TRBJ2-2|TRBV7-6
CASQQGLAGTGELFF
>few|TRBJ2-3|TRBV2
CASSVQVTGSDTQYF
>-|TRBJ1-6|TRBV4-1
CASSQALGRDSPLHF
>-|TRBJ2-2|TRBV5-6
CASRFLQGYTGELFF
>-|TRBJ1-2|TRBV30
CACTPGTGDEGYTF
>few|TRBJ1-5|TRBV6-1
CAATDRSNQPQHF
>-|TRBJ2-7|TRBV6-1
CASRLDGGVSYEQYF
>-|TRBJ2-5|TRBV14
CASSQPDEGALRYF
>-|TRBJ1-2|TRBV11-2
CASSLLNYGYTF
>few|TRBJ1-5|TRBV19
CASSPREQPQHF
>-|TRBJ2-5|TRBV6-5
CASRRGRETQYF
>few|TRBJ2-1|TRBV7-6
CASSFDRGGGTDEQFF
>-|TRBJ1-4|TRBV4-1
CASSPLGDSNEKLFF
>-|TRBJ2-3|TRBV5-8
CASSWGTGGKADTQYF
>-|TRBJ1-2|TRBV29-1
CSAGGNGYTF
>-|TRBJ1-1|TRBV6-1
CASSEARRTEAFF
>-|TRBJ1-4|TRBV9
CASSPSDSEKLFF
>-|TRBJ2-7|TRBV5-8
CASSFWEGLGRPYEQYF
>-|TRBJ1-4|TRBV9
CASSSTPGSTNEKLFF
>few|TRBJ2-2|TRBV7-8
CASSLAGIWANTGELFF
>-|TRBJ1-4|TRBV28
CASRAGTTNEKLFF
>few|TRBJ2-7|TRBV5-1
CASSYGTSGAQVEQYF
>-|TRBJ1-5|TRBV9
CASSVGQGSNQPQHF
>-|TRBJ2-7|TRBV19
CASSKTGSGNEQYF
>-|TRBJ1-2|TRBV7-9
CASSLPDRGVGYTF
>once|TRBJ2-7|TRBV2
CASSVGRTDYEQYF
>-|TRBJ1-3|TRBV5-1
CASSLTGSGNTIYF
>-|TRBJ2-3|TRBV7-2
CASSSRAGGGDTQYF
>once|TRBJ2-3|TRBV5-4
CASSLGLATDTQYF
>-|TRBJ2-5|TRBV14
CASSQFVSSLGGTQYF
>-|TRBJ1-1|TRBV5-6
CASSLIQGTPNWNTEAFF
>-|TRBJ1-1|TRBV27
CASSFTGTEAFF
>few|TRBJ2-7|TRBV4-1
CASSQDRTSGSYEQYF
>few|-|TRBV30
CAWTPGLADYEQYF
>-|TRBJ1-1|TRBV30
CAWSEGFTEAFF
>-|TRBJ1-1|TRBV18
CASSPIGQGATEAFF
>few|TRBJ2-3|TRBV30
CAWSVRLLAGLDTQYF